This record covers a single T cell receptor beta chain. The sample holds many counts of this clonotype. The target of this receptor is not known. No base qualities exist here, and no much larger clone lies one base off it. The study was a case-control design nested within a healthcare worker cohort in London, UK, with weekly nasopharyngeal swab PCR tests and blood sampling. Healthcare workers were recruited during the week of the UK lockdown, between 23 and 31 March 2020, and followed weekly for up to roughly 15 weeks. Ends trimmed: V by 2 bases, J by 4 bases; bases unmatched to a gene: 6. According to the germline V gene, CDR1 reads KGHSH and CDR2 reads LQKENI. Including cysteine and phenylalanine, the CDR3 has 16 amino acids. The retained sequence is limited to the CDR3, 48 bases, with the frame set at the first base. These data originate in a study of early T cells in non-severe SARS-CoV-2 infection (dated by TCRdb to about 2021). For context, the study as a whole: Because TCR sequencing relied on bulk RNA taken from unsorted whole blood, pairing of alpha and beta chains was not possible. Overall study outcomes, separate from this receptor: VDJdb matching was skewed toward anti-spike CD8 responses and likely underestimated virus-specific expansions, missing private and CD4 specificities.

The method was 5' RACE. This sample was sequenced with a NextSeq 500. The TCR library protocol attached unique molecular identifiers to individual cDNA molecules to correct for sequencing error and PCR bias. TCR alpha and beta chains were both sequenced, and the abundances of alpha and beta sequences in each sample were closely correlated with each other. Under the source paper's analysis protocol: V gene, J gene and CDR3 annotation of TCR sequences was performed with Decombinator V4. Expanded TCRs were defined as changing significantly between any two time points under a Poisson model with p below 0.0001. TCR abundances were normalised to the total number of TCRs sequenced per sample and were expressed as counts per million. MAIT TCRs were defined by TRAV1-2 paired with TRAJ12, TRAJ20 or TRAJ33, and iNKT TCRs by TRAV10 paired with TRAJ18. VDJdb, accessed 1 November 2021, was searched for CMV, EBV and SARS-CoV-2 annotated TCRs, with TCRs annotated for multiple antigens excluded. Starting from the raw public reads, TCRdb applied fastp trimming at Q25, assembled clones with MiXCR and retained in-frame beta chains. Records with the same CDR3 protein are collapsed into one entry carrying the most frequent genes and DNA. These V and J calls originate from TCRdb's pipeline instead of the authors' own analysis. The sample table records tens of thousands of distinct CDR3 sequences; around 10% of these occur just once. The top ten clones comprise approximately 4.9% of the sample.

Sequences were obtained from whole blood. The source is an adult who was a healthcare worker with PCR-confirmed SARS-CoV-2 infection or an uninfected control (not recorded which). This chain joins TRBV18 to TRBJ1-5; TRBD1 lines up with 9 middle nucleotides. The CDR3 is CASSPGQGQGNQPQHF. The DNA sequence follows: TGTGCCAGCTCACCAGGACAGGGACAGGGAAATCAGCCCCAGCATTTT.